Described below is a single T cell receptor (beta chain) sequence and its context. This table comes from immunoSEQ multiplex PCR, and its TCRdb copy is limited to in-frame clones, with some not included. The profile covers approximately 220,000 clones, with 83% appearing a single time and about 5.3% taken by the ten largest. V dropped 8 bases and J dropped 0 bases, with 11 bases sitting between them. Germline CDR1 MNHEY, CDR2 SMNVEV (reference sequence). The CDR3 runs 14 residues. The sample comes from a study of blood T cell repertoires in COVID-19. The gene calls are TRBV27 and TRBJ1-3, with a tentative D call TRBD1 (6 bases). Input material: PBMCs or T cells enriched from blood (not recorded which). This sequence originates from a woman in her forties or fifties who had been exposed to COVID-19. This chain's CDR3 is CASAQGTSGNTIYF. CDR3 nucleotides: TGTGCCAGCGCCCAGGGGACCTCTGGAAACACCATATATTTT.